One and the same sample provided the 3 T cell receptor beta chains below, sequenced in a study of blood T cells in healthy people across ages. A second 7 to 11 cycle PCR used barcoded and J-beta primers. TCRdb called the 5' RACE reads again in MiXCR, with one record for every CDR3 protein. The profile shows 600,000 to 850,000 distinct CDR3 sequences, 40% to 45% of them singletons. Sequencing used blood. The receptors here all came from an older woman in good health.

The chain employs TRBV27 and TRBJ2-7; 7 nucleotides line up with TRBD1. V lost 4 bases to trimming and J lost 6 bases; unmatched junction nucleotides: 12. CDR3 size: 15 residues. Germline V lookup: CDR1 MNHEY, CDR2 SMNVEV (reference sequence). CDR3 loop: CASSSTQGFVSEQYF. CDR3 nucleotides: TGTGCCAGCAGTTCGACACAGGGGTTCGTGAGCGAGCAGTACTTC.

The CDR3 DNA follows: TGTGCCAGCAGTCCCCGGACAGGGCTCGTGTATGGCTACACCTTC. Protein product: CASSPRTGLVYGYTF. The rearrangement uses TRBV27 and TRBJ1-2; 8 bases line up with TRBD1. Germline CDR1 reads MNHEY; CDR2 reads SMNVEV (reference sequence). The CDR3 runs to 15 residues. The junction had 10 bases not matched to a gene; V was cut back by 5 bases and J by 5 bases.

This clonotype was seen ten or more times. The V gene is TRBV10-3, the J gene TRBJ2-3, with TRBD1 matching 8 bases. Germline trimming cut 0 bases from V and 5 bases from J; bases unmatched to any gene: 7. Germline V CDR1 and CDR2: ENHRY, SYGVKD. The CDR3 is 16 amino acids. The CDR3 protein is CAISESGGQAEDTQYF. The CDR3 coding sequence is TGTGCCATCAGTGAGTCCGGGGGACAGGCAGAAGATACGCAGTATTTT.